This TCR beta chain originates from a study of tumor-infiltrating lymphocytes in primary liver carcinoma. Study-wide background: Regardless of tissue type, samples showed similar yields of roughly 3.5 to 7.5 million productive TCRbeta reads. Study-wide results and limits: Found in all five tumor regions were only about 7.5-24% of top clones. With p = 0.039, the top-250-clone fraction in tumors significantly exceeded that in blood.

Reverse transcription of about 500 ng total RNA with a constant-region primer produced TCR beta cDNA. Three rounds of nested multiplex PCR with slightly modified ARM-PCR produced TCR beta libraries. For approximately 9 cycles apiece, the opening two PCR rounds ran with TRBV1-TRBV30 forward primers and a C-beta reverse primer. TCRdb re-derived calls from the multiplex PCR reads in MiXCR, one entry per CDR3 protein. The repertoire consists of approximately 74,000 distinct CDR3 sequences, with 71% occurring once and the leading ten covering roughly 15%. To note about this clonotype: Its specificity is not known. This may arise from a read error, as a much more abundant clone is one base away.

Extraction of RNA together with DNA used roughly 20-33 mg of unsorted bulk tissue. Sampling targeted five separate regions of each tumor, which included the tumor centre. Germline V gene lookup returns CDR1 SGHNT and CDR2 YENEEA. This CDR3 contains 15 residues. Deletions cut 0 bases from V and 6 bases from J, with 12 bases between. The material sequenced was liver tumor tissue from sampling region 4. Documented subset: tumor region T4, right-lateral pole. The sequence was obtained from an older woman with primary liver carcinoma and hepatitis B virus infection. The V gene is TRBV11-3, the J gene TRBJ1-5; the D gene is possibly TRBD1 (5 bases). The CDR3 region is CASSLDLGVPQPQHF. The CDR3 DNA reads TGTGCCAGCAGCTTAGATCTGGGGGTGCCTCAGCCCCAGCATTTT.